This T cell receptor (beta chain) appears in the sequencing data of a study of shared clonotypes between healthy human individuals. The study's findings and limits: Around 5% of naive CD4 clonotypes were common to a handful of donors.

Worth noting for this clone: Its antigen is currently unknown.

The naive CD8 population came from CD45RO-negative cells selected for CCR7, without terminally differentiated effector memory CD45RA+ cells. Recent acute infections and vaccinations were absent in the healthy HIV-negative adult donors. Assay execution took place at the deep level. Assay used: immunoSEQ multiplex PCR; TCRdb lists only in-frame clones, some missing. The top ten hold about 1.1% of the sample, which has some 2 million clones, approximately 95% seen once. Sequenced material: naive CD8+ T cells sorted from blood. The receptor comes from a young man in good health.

For the CDR3, the DNA is TGCGCCAGCAGCTTGGACCCAGGGCAGGGGCGCACTGAAGCTTTCTTT. It codes for CASSLDPGQGRTEAFF. The chain combines TRBV5-1 with TRBJ1-1, with D tentatively TRBD1 (6 bases). Germline loops: CDR1 SGHRS, CDR2 YFSETQ. The CDR3 contains 16 residues. Trimming took 0 bases from V and 4 from J, leaving 16 bases between them. Using reference TRBV5-1 and TRBJ1-1 for the parts outside the CDR3, the full variable domain is KAGVTQTPRYLIKTRGQQVTLSCSPISGHRSVSWYQQTPGQGLQFLFEYFSETQRNKGNFPGRFSGRQFSNSRSEMNVSTLELGDSALYLCASSLDPGQGRTEAFFGQGTRLTVV.